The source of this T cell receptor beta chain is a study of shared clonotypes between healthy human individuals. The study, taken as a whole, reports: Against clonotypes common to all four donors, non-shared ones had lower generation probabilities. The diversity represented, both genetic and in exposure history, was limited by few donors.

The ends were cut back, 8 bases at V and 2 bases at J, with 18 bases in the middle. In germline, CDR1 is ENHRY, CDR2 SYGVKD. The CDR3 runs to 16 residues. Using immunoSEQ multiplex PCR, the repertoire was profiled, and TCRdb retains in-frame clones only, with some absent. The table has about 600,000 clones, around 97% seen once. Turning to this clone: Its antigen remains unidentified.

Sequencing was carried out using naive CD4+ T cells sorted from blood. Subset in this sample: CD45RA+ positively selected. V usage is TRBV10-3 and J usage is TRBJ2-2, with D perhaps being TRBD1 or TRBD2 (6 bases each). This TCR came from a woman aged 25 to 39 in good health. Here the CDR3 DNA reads TGTGCCATCTCTGGGAGGAGGGACACAAACACCGGGGAGCTGTTTTTT. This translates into CAISGRRDTNTGELFF.